A selection of T cell receptor beta chains follows, all from one sample in a study of glioma-infiltrating T cells after dendritic cell vaccination. The assay was immunoSEQ multiplex PCR, and TCRdb's table has in-frame clones only and misses some. This table has some 70,000 clones, around 81% appearing once. Sequencing was performed on blood, taken before dendritic cell vaccination. All receptors come from a human donor with glioblastoma. Both conserved end residues are part of each CDR3. A D gene is named only where the DNA matches it firmly. For some rows the clone size is stated as once, few or many, or as a class when expanded; others skip it.

CDR3aa | CDR3nt | j_gene | v_gene | abundance | d_gene
CASSQGGHGVHGYTF | TGTGCCAGCAGCCAAGGGGGTCACGGGGTCCATGGCTACACCTTC | TRBJ1-2 | TRBV5-8 | NA | NA
CASSLPDTQYF | TGTGCCAGCAGCTTACCGGATACGCAGTATTTT | TRBJ2-3 | TRBV7-9 | once | NA
CASSLGQGPNSPLHF | TGTGCCAGCAGCCTTGGACAGGGGCCAAATTCACCCCTCCACTTT | TRBJ1-6 | TRBV7-2 | NA | TRBD1
CASSGDRGETGELFF | TGTGCCAGCAGTGGGGACAGGGGAGAGACCGGGGAGCTGTTTTTT | TRBJ2-2 | TRBV25-1 | NA | TRBD1
CASSWADRVNAEAFF | TGTGCCAGCAGTTGGGCCGACAGGGTGAACGCTGAAGCTTTCTTT | TRBJ1-1 | TRBV27 | NA | TRBD1
CNVERSLAGGSQETQYF | TGCAACGTTGAAAGGAGTCTAGCGGGGGGCAGCCAAGAGACCCAGTACTTC | TRBJ2-5 | TRBV29-1 | NA | TRBD2
CAWGGRANSPLHF | TGTGCCTGGGGAGGACGGGCAAATTCACCCCTCCACTTT | TRBJ1-6 | TRBV30 | NA | NA
CASSLRTSSGNTIYF | TGTGCCAGCAGCTTGCGGACAAGCTCTGGAAACACCATATATTTT | TRBJ1-3 | TRBV5-4 | NA | NA
CASSPIPTGELFF | TGTGCCAGCAGCCCCATCCCCACCGGGGAGCTGTTTTTT | TRBJ2-2 | TRBV7-3 | NA | NA
CASSEGLAGGEQFF | TGTGCCAGCAGCGAGGGACTAGCGGGGGGTGAGCAGTTCTTC | TRBJ2-1 | TRBV9 | few | TRBD2
CASSLGHANTGELFF | TGTGCCAGCAGCTTGGGGCACGCGAACACCGGGGAGCTGTTTTTT | TRBJ2-2 | TRBV7-2 | NA | NA
CASSIRGGSNTGELFF | TGTGCCAGCAGCATCCGCGGGGGGTCGAACACCGGGGAGCTGTTTTTT | TRBJ2-2 | TRBV6-6 | NA | TRBD2
CASSLDAGEEKLFF | TGCGCCAGCAGCTTGGACGCAGGGGAAGAAAAACTGTTTTTT | TRBJ1-4 | TRBV5-1 | NA | NA
CASSVVAGGAYGYTF | TGTGCCAGCAGCGTAGTTGCAGGGGGCGCCTATGGCTACACCTTC | TRBJ1-2 | TRBV9 | NA | TRBD1
CASREARGQGGYEQYF | TGTGCCAGCAGGGAAGCCAGAGGACAGGGGGGGTACGAGCAGTACTTC | TRBJ2-7 | TRBV6-1 | NA | TRBD1
CASSLGKPAPNYEQYF | TGTGCCAGCAGCTTAGGGAAACCAGCGCCCAACTACGAGCAGTACTTC | TRBJ2-7 | TRBV7-2 | NA | NA
CASSSRRGDTGELFF | TGTGCCAGTAGTAGCCGCAGGGGGGACACCGGGGAGCTGTTTTTT | TRBJ2-2 | TRBV19 | NA | NA
CASGLVLSGGNTIYF | TGTGCTAGTGGTTTGGTACTGTCAGGTGGAAACACCATATATTTT | TRBJ1-3 | TRBV12-5 | NA | NA
CASSRTITDTQYF | TGTGCCAGCAGTAGGACAATCACAGATACGCAGTATTTT | TRBJ2-3 | TRBV14 | NA | NA
CASSLGVTAGNTIYF | TGCGCCAGCAGCTTGGGCGTTACCGCTGGAAACACCATATATTTT | TRBJ1-3 | TRBV5-1 | NA | NA
CSVELTGHGYTF | TGCAGCGTTGAACTGACAGGGCATGGCTACACCTTC | TRBJ1-2 | TRBV29-1 | few | TRBD1
CASSYDSGGSTDTQYF | TGTGCCAGCAGTTACGACAGCGGGGGGAGCACAGATACGCAGTATTTT | TRBJ2-3 | TRBV6-5 | NA | TRBD2
CASSLSTSGEYEQYF | TGTGCCAGCAGCTTGTCGACTAGCGGGGAGTACGAGCAGTACTTC | TRBJ2-7 | TRBV7-2 | once | TRBD2
CASRTSGNKQFF | TGTGCCAGCCGGACTAGCGGCAATAAGCAGTTCTTC | TRBJ2-1 | TRBV2 | NA | TRBD2
CASTENTAHGYTF | TGTGCCAGCACGGAGAACACGGCCCATGGCTACACCTTC | TRBJ1-2 | TRBV2 | NA | NA
CASSQPSYGTGELFF | TGCGCCAGCAGCCAGCCCTCTTACGGGACCGGGGAGCTGTTTTTT | TRBJ2-2 | TRBV4-3 | once | NA
CASSLAAAGYEQYF | TGCGCCAGCAGCTTGGCCGCAGCGGGCTACGAGCAGTACTTC | TRBJ2-7 | TRBV5-1 | NA | NA
CAISGAGTGGSSEQFF | TGTGCCATCAGTGGTGCCGGGACAGGGGGCTCGAGTGAGCAGTTCTTC | TRBJ2-1 | TRBV10-3 | NA | TRBD1
CASSPPGTGGNQPQHF | TGTGCCAGCTCACCACCCGGGACAGGGGGTAATCAGCCCCAGCATTTT | TRBJ1-5 | TRBV18 | few | TRBD1
CASSPRSGGPTSGANVLTF | TGTGCCAGCAGCCCGCGGTCGGGGGGCCCTACCTCTGGGGCCAACGTCCTGACTTTC | TRBJ2-6 | TRBV11-3 | NA | NA
CASSPQGDEQFF | TGTGCCAGCTCACCCCAGGGGGATGAGCAGTTCTTC | TRBJ2-1 | TRBV18 | NA | TRBD1